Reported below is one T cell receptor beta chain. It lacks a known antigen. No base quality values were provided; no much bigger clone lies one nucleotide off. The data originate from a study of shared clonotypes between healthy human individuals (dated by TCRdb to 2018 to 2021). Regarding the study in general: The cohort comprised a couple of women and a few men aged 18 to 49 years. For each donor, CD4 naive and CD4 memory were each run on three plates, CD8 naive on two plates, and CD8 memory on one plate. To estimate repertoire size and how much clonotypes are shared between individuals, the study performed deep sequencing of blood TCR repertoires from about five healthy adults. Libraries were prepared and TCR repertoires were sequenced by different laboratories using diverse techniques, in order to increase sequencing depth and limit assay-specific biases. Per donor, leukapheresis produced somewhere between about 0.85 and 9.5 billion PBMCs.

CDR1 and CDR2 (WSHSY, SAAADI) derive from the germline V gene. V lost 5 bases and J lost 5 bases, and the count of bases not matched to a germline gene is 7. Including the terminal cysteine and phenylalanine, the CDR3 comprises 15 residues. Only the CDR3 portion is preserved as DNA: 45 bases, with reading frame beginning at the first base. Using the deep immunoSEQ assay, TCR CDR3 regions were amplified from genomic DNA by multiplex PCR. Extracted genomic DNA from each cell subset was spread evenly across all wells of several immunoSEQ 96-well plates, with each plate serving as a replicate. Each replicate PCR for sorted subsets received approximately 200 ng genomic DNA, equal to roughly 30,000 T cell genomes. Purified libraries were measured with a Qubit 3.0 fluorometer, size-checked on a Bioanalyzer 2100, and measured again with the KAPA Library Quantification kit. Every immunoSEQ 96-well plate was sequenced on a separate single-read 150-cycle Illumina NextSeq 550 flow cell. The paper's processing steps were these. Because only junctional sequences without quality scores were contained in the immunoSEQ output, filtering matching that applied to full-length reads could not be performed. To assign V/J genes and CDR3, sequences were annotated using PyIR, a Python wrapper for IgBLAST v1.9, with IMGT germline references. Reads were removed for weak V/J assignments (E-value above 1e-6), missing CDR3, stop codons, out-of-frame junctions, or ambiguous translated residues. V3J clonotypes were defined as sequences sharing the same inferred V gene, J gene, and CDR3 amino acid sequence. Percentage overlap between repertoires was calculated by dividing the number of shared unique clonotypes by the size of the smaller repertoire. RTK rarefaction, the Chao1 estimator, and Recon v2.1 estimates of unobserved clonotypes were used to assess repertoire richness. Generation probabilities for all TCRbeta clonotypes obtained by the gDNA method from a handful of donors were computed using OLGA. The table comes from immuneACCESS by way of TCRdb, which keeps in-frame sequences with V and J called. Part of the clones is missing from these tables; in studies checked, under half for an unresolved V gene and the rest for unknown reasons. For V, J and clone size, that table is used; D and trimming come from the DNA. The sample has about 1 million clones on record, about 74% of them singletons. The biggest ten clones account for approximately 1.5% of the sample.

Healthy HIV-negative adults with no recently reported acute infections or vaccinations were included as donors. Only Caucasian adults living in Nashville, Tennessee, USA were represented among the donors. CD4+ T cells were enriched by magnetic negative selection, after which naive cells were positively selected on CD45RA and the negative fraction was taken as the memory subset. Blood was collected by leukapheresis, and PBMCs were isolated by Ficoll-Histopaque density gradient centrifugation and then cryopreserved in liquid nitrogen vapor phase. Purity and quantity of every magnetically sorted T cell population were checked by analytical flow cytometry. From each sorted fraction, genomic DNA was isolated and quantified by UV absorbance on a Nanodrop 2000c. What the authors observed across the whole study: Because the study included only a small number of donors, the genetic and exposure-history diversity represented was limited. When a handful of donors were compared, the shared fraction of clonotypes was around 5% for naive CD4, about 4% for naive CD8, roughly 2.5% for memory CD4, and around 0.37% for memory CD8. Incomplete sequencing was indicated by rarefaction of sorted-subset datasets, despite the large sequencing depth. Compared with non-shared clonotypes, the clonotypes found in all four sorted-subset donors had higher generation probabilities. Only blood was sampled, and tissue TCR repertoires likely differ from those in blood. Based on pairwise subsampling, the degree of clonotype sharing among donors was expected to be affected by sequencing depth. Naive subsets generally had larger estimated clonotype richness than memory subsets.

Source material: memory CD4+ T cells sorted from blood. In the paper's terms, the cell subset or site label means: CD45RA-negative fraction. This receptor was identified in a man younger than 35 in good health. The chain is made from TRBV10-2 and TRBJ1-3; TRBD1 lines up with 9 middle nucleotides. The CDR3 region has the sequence CASSQPGTGRNTIYF. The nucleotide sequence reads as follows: TGCGCCAGCAGTCAACCCGGGACAGGGAGAAACACCATATATTTT.